These 19 T cell receptor beta chains originate from one sample sequenced in a study of monozygotic twins with cystic fibrosis (dated by TCRdb to the early 2020s). The library came from the immunoSEQ multiplex PCR assay. TCRdb took over this immuneACCESS table, retaining in-frame rearrangements with V and J assigned. Such tables are incomplete; in checked studies, under half of the missing clones stem from an unresolved V gene, and the remainder is unexplained. In this sample the table shows about 29,000 clones, about 82% of which occur a single time. 0.8% to 1% of the sample lies in the top ten. The sequenced sample was blood. Receptors originate from a girl aged 2 to 10 with cystic fibrosis.

The V gene is TRBV27, the J gene TRBJ1-5; D gene ambiguous. The CDR3 is 13 residues long. V shed 5 bases and J shed 6 bases, with 11 bases lying between them. CDR1 is MNHEY and CDR2 is SMNVEV in the germline V gene (reference sequence). The CDR3 here is CASSPRAVQPQHF. As DNA, the CDR3 is TGTGCCAGCAGTCCCCGCGCGGTTCAGCCCCAGCATTTT.

The chain employs TRBV11-1 and TRBJ2-5, with 8 positions matching TRBD2. Trimming took 5 bases from V and 5 from J; bases not matched to a gene: 4. This CDR3 region has 13 residues. The germline CDR1 and CDR2 sequences are SGHAT and FQDESV (reference sequence). The CDR3 DNA follows: TGTGCCAGCAGCCTCTCTAGCGGGGAGACCCAGTACTTC. Translation gives CASSLSSGETQYF.

The chain couples TRBV6-6 to TRBJ2-3; D not resolved. The germline gives CDR1 MNHNY, CDR2 SVGAGI (reference sequence). CDR3 size: 15 residues. Deletions cut 2 bases from V and 2 bases from J, with 11 bases between. The CDR3 spells CASSYDSADTDTQYF. Here the CDR3 DNA reads TGTGCCAGCAGTTACGACTCAGCTGACACAGATACGCAGTATTTT.

The V and J genes are TRBV19 and TRBJ1-1; tentatively, D is TRBD1 (5 bases). The ends were cut back, 6 bases at V and 7 bases at J, with 12 bases in the middle. Germline values: CDR1 LNHDA, CDR2 SQIVND (reference sequence). The CDR3 totals 12 residues. The CDR3 region has the DNA TGTGCCAGTAGACCGGGACGGCTTGAAGCTTTCTTT. This sequence encodes CASRPGRLEAFF.

The rearrangement joins TRBV7-2 to TRBJ1-2; D remains unclear. V lost 6 bases to trimming and J lost 0 bases, with 8 bases between them. The V gene's germline CDR1 is SGHTA and CDR2 FQGNSA. The length of the CDR3 is 13 residues. The DNA for the CDR3 is TGTGCCAGCAGTCGTGAAACTAACTATGGCTACACCTTC. Its protein is CASSRETNYGYTF.

V usage is TRBV2 and J usage is TRBJ2-5, with 7 bases lining up with TRBD1. V shed 8 bases, J shed 5 bases, and the junction held 20 bases outside the gene matches. The CDR3 is made up of 17 amino acids. Germline assignment: CDR1 SNHLY and CDR2 FYNNEI. The CDR3 sequence: CASGDSVGRSGRETQYF. The CDR3 nucleotides are TGTGCCAGCGGGGACAGCGTAGGCAGGAGTGGTAGGGAGACCCAGTACTTC. Variable domain in full (rest from reference TRBV2 and TRBJ2-5): EPEVTQTPSHQVTQMGQEVILRCVPISNHLYFYWYRQILGQKVEFLVSFYNNEISEKSEIFDDQFSVERPDGSNFTLKIRSTKLEDSAMYFCASGDSVGRSGRETQYFGPGTRLLVL.

The V call is TRBV27, the J call TRBJ2-1; 13 bases align to TRBD2. Germline lookup yields CDR1 MNHEY and CDR2 SMNVEV (reference sequence). V trimming: 3 bases; J trimming: 9 bases; junction bases outside the gene matches: 5. The CDR3 is 15 amino acids. Here the CDR3 reads CASSFGLAGVSEQFF. Written as DNA, the CDR3 is TGTGCCAGCAGTTTCGGACTAGCGGGAGTAAGTGAGCAGTTCTTC.

This chain joins TRBV11-2 and TRBJ2-5, with D unresolved. Germline CDR1 and CDR2: SGHAT and FQNNGV. With 4 bases removed from V and 5 bases from J, the gap between germline ends came to 8 bases. The CDR3 sequence is 12 residues long. CDR3 region: CASSSWAETQYF. In DNA form, the CDR3 reads TGTGCCAGCAGCTCTTGGGCGGAGACCCAGTACTTC. Combining the CDR3 with reference TRBV11-2 and TRBJ2-5 gives the whole variable domain EAGVAQSPRYKIIEKRQSVAFWCNPISGHATLYWYQQILGQGPKLLIQFQNNGVVDDSQLPKDRFSAERLKGVDSTLKIQPAKLEDSAVYLCASSSWAETQYFGPGTRLLVL.

For the CDR3, the DNA is TGTGCCAGTAGTCTACAGGGGGCGCGCACTGAAGCTTTCTTT. Protein sequence: CASSLQGARTEAFF. The chain couples TRBV19 to TRBJ1-1, with 9 bases that match TRBD1. Germline V lookup: CDR1 LNHDA, CDR2 SQIVND (reference sequence). Trimming took 5 bases from V and 4 from J; bases not matched to a gene: 5. The CDR3 length is 14 residues.

V usage is TRBV5-1 and J usage is TRBJ2-1; the match to TRBD2 covers 8 bases. The CDR3 is made up of 15 amino acids. Germline trimming cut 4 bases from V and 0 bases from J; bases unmatched to any gene: 3. Germline CDR1 and CDR2: SGHRS and YFSETQ. DNA of the CDR3: TGCGCCAGCAGCCAGAGCGGGAGCTCCTACAATGAGCAGTTCTTC. It encodes CASSQSGSSYNEQFF.

The chain couples TRBV6-1 to TRBJ1-4, with a weak D call TRBD1 (6 bases). This CDR3 has 15 amino acids. Germline V gene lookup returns CDR1 MNHNS and CDR2 SASEGT. V gave up 3 bases and J gave up 2 bases, with 10 bases separating them. The CDR3 DNA follows: TGTGCCAGCAGTGACCGGGGACATACTAATGAAAAACTGTTTTTT. Its translation: CASSDRGHTNEKLFF.

The chain joins TRBV25-1 to TRBJ1-4; unclear D gene. This CDR3 has 16 amino acids. Between the trimmed V and J ends, which lost 2 bases and 8 bases, there was a span of 18 bases. Germline assignment: CDR1 MGHDK and CDR2 SYGVNS. The CDR3 region is CASSEIPAGGNEKLFF. The CDR3 DNA sequence: TGTGCCAGCAGTGAAATTCCGGCGGGTGGCAACGAAAAACTGTTTTTT.

V is TRBV30 and J is TRBJ1-1, with D hard to call. The V end lost 5 bases, the J end lost 5 bases, and 15 bases lay between the germline ends. The CDR3 sequence is 13 residues long. Per germline, CDR1 GTSNPN and CDR2 SVGIG (reference sequence). DNA of the CDR3: TGTGCCTGGGTGAAACGCGGATCAACTGAAGCTTTCTTT. It yields the protein CAWVKRGSTEAFF.

As DNA, the CDR3 is TGCGCCAGCAGCTCCGGGACAGCTAACTATGGCTACACCTTC. It is translated as CASSSGTANYGYTF. The chain has TRBV5-1 and TRBJ1-2; TRBD1 agrees at 7 bases. The J segment lost 0 bases and the V segment lost 3 bases, leaving 2 bases of the junction unmatched. The CDR3 runs to 14 residues. Per germline, CDR1 SGHRS and CDR2 YFSETQ.

The V and J genes are TRBV30 and TRBJ2-1, with TRBD1 matching over 9 bases. V trimming: 4 bases; J trimming: 3 bases; junction bases outside the gene matches: 7. Per the germline V gene, CDR1 is GTSNPN and CDR2 is SVGIG (reference sequence). This CDR3 is 15 amino acids long. In nucleotides, the CDR3 is TGTGCCTGGACTCGATGGACAGGGGACTACAATGAGCAGTTCTTC. This codes for CAWTRWTGDYNEQFF.

This clone was recorded a few times. V is TRBV2 and J is TRBJ2-2; 9 positions match TRBD2. CDR1 and CDR2 (germline): SNHLY, FYNNEI. The CDR3 consists of 16 residues. V trimming: 7 bases; J trimming: 7 bases; junction bases outside the gene matches: 13. As DNA, the CDR3 is TGTGCCAGCACCTCCGAGGGTCATAGCGGGAGCGGGGAGCTGTTTTTT. Protein sequence: CASTSEGHSGSGELFF. The full variable domain, in which reference TRBV2 and TRBJ2-2 provide the parts outside the CDR3, is EPEVTQTPSHQVTQMGQEVILRCVPISNHLYFYWYRQILGQKVEFLVSFYNNEISEKSEIFDDQFSVERPDGSNFTLKIRSTKLEDSAMYFCASTSEGHSGSGELFFGEGSRLTVL.

In its sample, this clone was seen once. J is TRBJ2-1 and V is TRBV5-6; 9 bases fit TRBD2. J gave up 5 bases and V 5 bases, and 8 bases lay outside the gene matches. Germline V lookup: CDR1 SGHDT, CDR2 YYEEEE. The CDR3 runs to 15 residues. CDR3 coding DNA: TGTGCCAGCAGACTTCGACTAGCGGAAGACAATGAGCAGTTCTTC. This encodes CASRLRLAEDNEQFF.

The chain has TRBV9 and TRBJ2-7, with 8 bases lining up with TRBD2. The trim removed 4 bases at V and 5 bases at J, leaving 11 bases unmatched. Germline assignment: CDR1 SGDLS and CDR2 YYNGEE. This CDR3 is built from 15 residues. Written as DNA, the CDR3 is TGTGCCAGCAGCCCCCCAAAGACTAGCGAAGACGAGCAGTACTTC. It is translated as CASSPPKTSEDEQYF.

This clone was picked up one time. The chain employs TRBV18 and TRBJ2-7, with TRBD2 as a possible D gene (5 bases). The V and J ends lost 5 bases and 1 base respectively, with 12 bases between them. CDR1 and CDR2 (germline): KGHSH, LQKENI. The CDR3 is made up of 14 amino acids. DNA for the CDR3: TGTGCCAGCTCAGCCTCCGGGGATTCCTACGAGCAGTACTTC. It translates to CASSASGDSYEQYF. Drawing the rest from reference TRBV18 and TRBJ2-7, the complete variable domain is NAGVMQNPRHLVRRRGQEARLRCSPMKGHSHVYWYRQLPEEGLKFMVYLQKENIIDESGMPKERFSAEFPKEGPSILRIQQVVRGDSAAYFCASSASGDSYEQYFGPGTRLTVT.